This passage covers 31 T cell receptor beta chains from one sample sequenced in a study of cytomegalovirus exposure and HLA in healthy donors. Primers: 60 Vbeta forward and 13 Jbeta reverse. Profiled with immunoSEQ multiplex PCR; TCRdb holds only in-frame clones, not every one. The data contain around 200,000 clones, around four fifths of them singletons. Specimen: PBMCs. Every receptor here comes from a woman in her fifties or sixties in good health and CMV-seropositive.

This sequence joins TRBV5-4 and TRBJ1-3, with a weak D call TRBD1 (6 bases). Germline loops: CDR1 SGHNT, CDR2 YYREEE (reference sequence). The CDR3 consists of 14 residues. V lost 3 bases and J lost 2, with 9 bases in between. The CDR3: CASSSQGTGNTIYF. The CDR3 DNA reads as TGTGCCAGCAGCTCCCAGGGGACTGGAAACACCATATATTTT.

This chain links TRBV27 with TRBJ2-5; 8 nucleotides agree with TRBD2. From germline, CDR1 is MNHEY and CDR2 SMNVEV (reference sequence). Trimming at V came to 4 bases and at J to 4 bases, leaving 5 bases not matched to a gene. The length of the CDR3 is 14 residues. The CDR3 reads CASSWTGGAETQYF. CDR3 coding DNA: TGTGCCAGCAGTTGGACGGGGGGGGCAGAGACCCAGTACTTC.

This clone was seen a single time. The rearrangement joins TRBV7-9 to TRBJ2-1; TRBD2 might be the D (6 bases). Germline CDR1 is SEHNR and CDR2 is FQNEAQ (reference sequence). The V gene lost 7 bases and the J gene lost 10 bases, with 14 bases spanning the gap. The CDR3 loop spans 12 amino acids. The CDR3 protein is CASTGTSSEQFF. The CDR3 nucleotides are TGTGCCAGCACCGGGACTTCTTCAGAGCAGTTCTTC.

The V gene is TRBV18, the J gene TRBJ1-3, with unresolved D. Trimming took off 3 bases at V and 0 bases at J, with 12 bases between the two ends. The germline V gene encodes CDR1 KGHSH and CDR2 LQKENI. There are 16 residues in the CDR3. The CDR3 protein is CASSPSPGTSGNTIYF. The CDR3 DNA sequence: TGTGCCAGCTCACCTTCTCCAGGCACCTCTGGAAACACCATATATTTT.

This clone was seen only once. J is TRBJ1-6 and V is TRBV23-1; D gene ambiguous. TRBV23-1 is classed as an ORF, of uncertain function. V lost 0 bases, J lost 7 bases, and 16 bases lay in between. The CDR3 is made up of 17 amino acids. DNA of the CDR3: TGCGCCAGCAGTCAATCGGGCGGGATGTCCGGGAATTCACCCCTCCACTTT. It encodes CASSQSGGMSGNSPLHF.

The chain employs TRBV11-2 and TRBJ2-7; D might be TRBD1 (5 bases). Trimming took 5 bases from V and 3 from J, leaving 14 bases between them. The CDR3 has 14 residues. Germline CDR1 reads SGHAT; CDR2 reads FQNNGV. The CDR3 region has the DNA TGTGCCAGCAGCCATACAACACAGGACTACGAGCAGTACTTC. Translating it yields CASSHTTQDYEQYF. Complete variable domain (other parts from reference TRBV11-2 and TRBJ2-7): EAGVAQSPRYKIIEKRQSVAFWCNPISGHATLYWYQQILGQGPKLLIQFQNNGVVDDSQLPKDRFSAERLKGVDSTLKIQPAKLEDSAVYLCASSHTTQDYEQYFGPGTRLTVT.

The chain joins TRBV2 to TRBJ2-1, with TRBD2 matching over 8 bases. V gave up 6 bases and J gave up 3 bases; unmatched junction bases: 7. This CDR3 is built from 15 residues. The germline V gene encodes CDR1 SNHLY and CDR2 FYNNEI. The CDR3 sequence: CASRKGLENYNEQFF. CDR3 nucleotide sequence: TGTGCCAGCAGAAAGGGACTAGAGAACTACAATGAGCAGTTCTTC.

The chain recombines TRBV11-2 with TRBJ2-5, with D maybe TRBD2 (6 bases). CDR3 length equals 15 residues. Germline V gene sequence: CDR1 SGHAT, CDR2 FQNNGV. Deletions cut 1 base from V and 4 bases from J, with 13 bases between. This CDR3 reads CASSLGSGVAETQYF. For the CDR3, the DNA is TGTGCCAGCAGCTTAGGCTCGGGGGTGGCAGAGACCCAGTACTTC.

J is TRBJ1-4 and V is TRBV6-1; 9 positions match TRBD1. Losses at the gene ends were 7 bases for V and 4 bases for J; bases not matched to a gene: 4. The CDR3 contains 14 residues. Germline assignment: CDR1 MNHNS and CDR2 SASEGT. The CDR3 sequence: CASKQDRGNEKLFF. The DNA of the CDR3 is TGTGCCAGCAAGCAGGACAGGGGTAATGAAAAACTGTTTTTT.

The V call is TRBV6-1, the J call TRBJ2-1, with 12 bases lining up with TRBD2. After removal of 6 bases from V and 7 bases from J, the junction contained 7 bases not matched to a gene. The germline V gene encodes CDR1 MNHNS and CDR2 SASEGT. This CDR3 contains 15 residues. CDR3 sequence (DNA): TGTGCCAGCAGGGCTAGCGGGGGGGCTCAAAATGAGCAGTTCTTC. Translation: CASRASGGAQNEQFF.

As to this clone: In the same sample, other DNA sequences code for this CDR3. The chain is built from TRBV6-6 and TRBJ2-7; 10 bases align to TRBD2. The CDR3 has 15 residues. The ends lost 0 bases at V and 4 bases at J; junction bases unmatched: 3. The V gene's germline CDR1 is MNHNY and CDR2 SVGAGI (reference sequence). This chain's CDR3 is CASSYSSGGAYEQYF. The CDR3 DNA is TGTGCCAGCAGTTACTCGAGCGGGGGGGCGTACGAGCAGTACTTC.

This rearrangement joins TRBV4-1 to TRBJ2-5, with 10 bases identical to TRBD2. Germline V CDR1 and CDR2: MGHRA, YSYEKL. V was clipped by 4 bases and J by 5 bases; unmatched bases: 13. The CDR3 is 17 amino acids. The CDR3 protein is CASSPSSVAGGGETQYF. CDR3 sequence (DNA): TGCGCCAGCAGCCCCTCGTCTGTAGCGGGGGGTGGGGAGACCCAGTACTTC.

The chain links TRBV5-4 to TRBJ1-5; tentatively, D is TRBD1 (6 bases). Germline loops: CDR1 SGHNT, CDR2 YYREEE (reference sequence). The CDR3 is made up of 14 amino acids. Trimming left V 4 bases short and J 3 bases short, with 11 bases between. The CDR3 coding sequence is TGTGCCAGCAGCATACAGGGTAACAATCAGCCCCAGCATTTT. It is translated as CASSIQGNNQPQHF. The full variable domain, with the rest looked up from reference TRBV5-4 and TRBJ1-5, is ETGVTQSPTHLIKTRGQQVTLRCSSQSGHNTVSWYQQALGQGPQFIFQYYREEENGRGNFPPRFSGLQFPNYSSELNVNALELDDSALYLCASSIQGNNQPQHFGDGTRLSIL.

The chain employs TRBV2 and TRBJ2-7; possible D gene TRBD1, 5 bases. Trimming took off 7 bases at V and 0 bases at J, with 10 bases between the two ends. The germline V gene encodes CDR1 SNHLY and CDR2 FYNNEI. CDR3 length equals 13 residues. CDR3 nucleotide sequence: TGTGCCAGCACGCAGGGCGCCTCCTACGAGCAGTACTTC. This codes for CASTQGASYEQYF.

V and J are TRBV2 and TRBJ2-2, with 9 bases identical to TRBD2. The CDR3 spans 15 residues. Trimming at V came to 4 bases and at J to 8 bases, leaving 8 bases not matched to a gene. Germline CDR1 SNHLY, CDR2 FYNNEI. In DNA form, the CDR3 reads TGTGCCAGCAGTGCGACGGCGGGGGGGCTTGGGGAGCTGTTTTTT. Translating gives CASSATAGGLGELFF. Filled out from reference TRBV2 and TRBJ2-2, the complete variable domain reads EPEVTQTPSHQVTQMGQEVILRCVPISNHLYFYWYRQILGQKVEFLVSFYNNEISEKSEIFDDQFSVERPDGSNFTLKIRSTKLEDSAMYFCASSATAGGLGELFFGEGSRLTVL.

The chain is built from TRBV7-9 and TRBJ1-6; no definite D call. Germline assignment: CDR1 SEHNR and CDR2 FQNEAQ (reference sequence). Trimming took 5 bases from V and 11 from J, leaving 10 bases between them. CDR3 size: 12 residues. The CDR3 region is CASSVDGTPLHF. In DNA form, the CDR3 reads TGTGCCAGCAGCGTCGACGGGACACCCCTCCACTTT.

Concerning this clone itself: One junction end does not reproduce the germline sequence, and a read error may be involved. The chain employs TRBV4-1 and TRBJ2-7, with 11 bases identical to TRBD1. Germline CDR1 reads MGHRA; CDR2 reads YSYEKL. There are 15 residues in the CDR3. Here the CDR3 DNA reads TGTGCCAGCAGCCGATCCGGGACAGGGGGAACCGAGCAGTACTTC. This codes for CASSRSGTGGTEQYF.

A few counts support this clone. The chain is built from TRBV6-6 and TRBJ1-5; no clear D gene. Trimming removed 5 bases at V and 7 bases at J, with 12 bases between. The V gene's germline CDR1 is MNHNY and CDR2 SVGAGI (reference sequence). CDR3 size: 13 residues. CDR3 sequence: CASSGETGQPQHF. The CDR3 DNA sequence: TGTGCCAGCAGTGGGGAGACGGGACAGCCCCAGCATTTT.

The chain joins TRBV7-2 to TRBJ2-1, with TRBD2 as a possible D gene (6 bases). Trimming removed 3 bases at V and 8 bases at J, with 23 bases between. Germline lookup yields CDR1 SGHTA and CDR2 FQGNSA. This CDR3 has 17 amino acids. In DNA form, the CDR3 reads TGTGCCAGCAGCTTGGGGGGTGGGGGACGCCGGAGCGATGAGCAGTTCTTC. Translating gives CASSLGGGGRRSDEQFF.

As for this clone: The junction departs from the called germline gene at one end, perhaps through a read error. The V gene is TRBV5-1, the J gene TRBJ1-2; TRBD1 agrees at 10 bases. This CDR3 is 14 amino acids long. Per the germline V gene, CDR1 is SGHRS and CDR2 is YFSETQ. This CDR3 reads CASRNRQGAYGYTF. CDR3 in DNA: TGTGCCAGCAGGAACAGACAGGGGGCCTATGGCTACACCTTC.

The gene calls are TRBV5-1 and TRBJ2-2; D may be TRBD2 (6 bases). The CDR3 is 16 residues long. The V and J ends lost 6 bases and 0 bases respectively, with 15 bases between them. Germline CDR1 SGHRS, CDR2 YFSETQ. The CDR3 here is CASIADPNANTGELFF. The CDR3 nucleotides read TGCGCCAGCATAGCGGACCCGAACGCGAACACCGGGGAGCTGTTTTTT.

The rearrangement links TRBV6-1 to TRBJ1-2; D is possibly TRBD1 (6 bases). The CDR3 has 13 amino acids. With 5 bases removed from V and 7 bases from J, the gap between germline ends came to 14 bases. Germline lookup yields CDR1 MNHNS and CDR2 SASEGT. CDR3 amino acids: CASSSDRFGGYTF. In DNA, the CDR3 is TGTGCCAGCAGTTCCGACAGGTTTGGTGGCTACACCTTC.

This sequence joins TRBV2 and TRBJ2-3; no reliable D call. The CDR3 runs 11 residues. Trimming shortened V by 5 bases and J by 3 bases, and 3 bases separated the two germline ends. The V gene's germline CDR1 is SNHLY and CDR2 FYNNEI. CDR3 bases: TGTGCCAGCAGTCAGACAGATACGCAGTATTTT. Translated: CASSQTDTQYF.

On this clone itself: An end of the junction differs from the germline gene, which may be a read error. Other DNA sequences in the sample encode the same CDR3. This chain connects TRBV7-7 to TRBJ2-5; 8 bases are a match to TRBD2. The germline V gene has CDR1 SSHAT and CDR2 FNYEAQ (reference sequence). The CDR3 is made up of 14 amino acids. The DNA of the CDR3 is TGTGCTAGCAGCTTATCGGGAGGGGTTGAGACCCAGTACTTC. It translates to CASSLSGGVETQYF.

The CDR3 loop is CASSHDGTLGNTIYF. The DNA for the CDR3 is TGCGCCAGCAGCCATGACGGGACACTTGGAAACACCATATATTTT. V is TRBV4-1 and J is TRBJ1-3; perhaps TRBD1 as D (6 bases). V lost 3 bases and J lost 3, with 12 bases in between. The germline V gene encodes CDR1 MGHRA and CDR2 YSYEKL. The CDR3 is 15 residues long.

This rearrangement joins TRBV30 to TRBJ1-5; 12 bases map to TRBD1. Germline V gene sequence: CDR1 GTSNPN, CDR2 SVGIG (reference sequence). The CDR3 extends over 15 amino acids. The trim removed 2 bases at V and 7 bases at J, leaving 6 bases unmatched. The CDR3: CAWSTTGTGGQPQHF. The CDR3 DNA sequence: TGTGCCTGGAGTACGACCGGGACAGGGGGCCAGCCCCAGCATTTT.

V and J are TRBV7-2 and TRBJ2-7, with a weak D call TRBD1 (5 bases). The CDR3 loop spans 14 amino acids. The germline gives CDR1 SGHTA, CDR2 FQGNSA. V lost 0 bases and J lost 3, with 9 bases in between. CDR3 bases: TGTGCCAGCAGCTTAGCAGTAGGGGACTACGAGCAGTACTTC. Its protein product is CASSLAVGDYEQYF. Filled out from reference TRBV7-2 and TRBJ2-7, the complete variable domain reads GAGVSQSPSNKVTEKGKDVELRCDPISGHTALYWYRQSLGQGLEFLIYFQGNSAPDKSGLPSDRFSAERTGGSVSTLTIQRTQQEDSAVYLCASSLAVGDYEQYFGPGTRLTVT.

V and J are TRBV25-1 and TRBJ1-1; D perhaps matches TRBD1 (6 bases). V lost 6 bases, J lost 5 bases, and 13 bases lay in between. Germline V gene data show CDR1 as MGHDK and CDR2 as SYGVNS. There are 13 residues in the CDR3. Written as DNA, the CDR3 is TGTGCCAGCAGAGAAACAGGGAGAACTGAAGCTTTCTTT. This translates into CASRETGRTEAFF.

This chain links TRBV7-2 with TRBJ1-3; TRBD1 agrees at 7 bases. With 5 bases clipped from V and 4 bases from J, the junction kept 8 bases outside the gene matches. CDR3 length equals 15 residues. The V gene's germline CDR1 is SGHTA and CDR2 FQGNSA. The CDR3 DNA reads TGTGCCAGCAGCCCACAGGGGAGGTTGGGAAACACCATATATTTT. It encodes CASSPQGRLGNTIYF.

The V gene is TRBV4-3, the J gene TRBJ2-1; 14 nucleotides line up with TRBD2. CDR3 length: 20 residues. From germline, CDR1 is LGHNA and CDR2 YSLEER. V gave up 1 base and J gave up 8 bases; unmatched junction bases: 16. Here the CDR3 DNA reads TGCGCCAGCAGCCAAGCACAGGGGAAATTGACTAGCGGGGGGGGCGATGAGCAGTTCTTC. Residues: CASSQAQGKLTSGGGDEQFF.

This clone has a handful of counts. V usage is TRBV5-6 and J usage is TRBJ1-1, with a tentative D call TRBD1 (5 bases). V gave up 4 bases and J gave up 0 bases, with 16 bases separating them. CDR1 is SGHDT and CDR2 is YYEEEE in the germline V gene. This CDR3 contains 16 residues. The CDR3 protein is CASSDDWGVVNTEAFF. For the CDR3, the DNA is TGTGCCAGCAGCGATGACTGGGGGGTAGTGAACACTGAAGCTTTCTTT.